Listed below are T cell receptor beta chains from one sample, sequenced in a study of OX40 agonist ivuxolimab in advanced cancers. Data came from immunoSEQ multiplex PCR; TCRdb stores just in-frame clones and leaves some out. The sample has tens of thousands of clones; around nine tenths are singletons. Sequencing used CD4+ or CD8+ T cells sorted from blood, obtained in a trial of the OX40 agonist ivuxolimab. The receptors here all came from an adult with an advanced solid tumor such as melanoma, head and neck, liver or kidney cancer. The CDR3 runs from the conserved cysteine through the conserved F or W. D genes are given only for firm matches. The size entry is marked missing in some rows and otherwise reads once, few, many or a size class.

>-|TRBJ2-7|TRBD2|TRBV10-1
CASSTGTSGSYEQYF
TGCGCCAGCAGCACCGGGACTAGCGGCTCCTACGAGCAGTACTTC
>-|TRBJ1-3|-|TRBV11-2
CASSSLGSGGRSGNTIYF
TGTGCCAGCAGCTCTCTCGGGAGCGGTGGTCGGTCTGGAAACACCATATATTTT
>-|TRBJ2-1|TRBD2|TRBV5-1
CASSIGTSGSQGQFF
TGCGCCAGCAGCATCGGGACTAGCGGGAGTCAAGGGCAGTTCTTC
>-|TRBJ2-3|TRBD2|TRBV15
CATSRRSGMGTDTQYF
TGTGCCACCAGCCGTCGTAGCGGGATGGGGACAGATACGCAGTATTTT
>-|TRBJ2-1|-|TRBV7-2
CASNRRLAYNEQFF
TGTGCCAGCAACCGGAGACTAGCCTACAATGAGCAGTTCTTC
>-|TRBJ2-1|-|TRBV28
CASSLGSWTEIVF
TGTGCCAGCAGTTTGGGTTCGTGGACTGAGATTGTCTTC
>-|TRBJ2-2|-|TRBV7-8
CASSSRNRNPTGELFF
TGTGCCAGCAGCAGTAGAAATAGAAATCCAACCGGGGAGCTGTTTTTT
>-|TRBJ2-5|-|TRBV6-1
CASNGQLRETQYF
TGTGCCAGCAATGGACAGTTGCGAGAGACCCAGTACTTC
>-|TRBJ2-4|-|TRBV5-1
CATWGTKNIQYF
TGCGCCACCTGGGGAACCAAAAACATTCAGTACTTC
>-|TRBJ2-4|-|TRBV27
CASSSPQGQQYF
TGTGCCAGCAGTTCCCCCCAGGGCCAGCAGTACTTC
>-|TRBJ1-2|-|TRBV10-3
CAISESEGLGGYTF
TGTGCCATCAGTGAGAGTGAGGGTCTAGGGGGCTACACCTTC
>-|TRBJ2-7|-|TRBV28
CASSILYYEQYF
TGTGCCAGCAGCATACTCTACTACGAGCAGTACTTC
>-|TRBJ2-5|TRBD2|TRBV27
CASSPRTSGKYQETQYF
TGTGCCAGCAGTCCGCGGACTAGCGGGAAATACCAAGAGACCCAGTACTTC
>-|TRBJ1-5|-|TRBV21-1
CASSKLKGNRGRPQHF
TGTGCCAGCAGCAAACTCAAGGGAAACAGGGGTCGGCCCCAGCATTTT
>-|TRBJ2-2|TRBD1|TRBV10-1
CASRQGFGGELFF
TGCGCCAGCCGACAGGGATTCGGCGGGGAGCTGTTTTTT
>-|TRBJ2-2|-|TRBV19
CASQTGANTGELFF
TGTGCCTCACAGACAGGAGCGAACACCGGGGAGCTGTTTTTT
>-|TRBJ1-6|-|TRBV5-1
CASAPGGNSPLHF
TGCGCCAGCGCTCCGGGAGGTAATTCACCCCTCCACTTT
>once|TRBJ2-1|-|TRBV29-1
CSARQVFYEQFF
TGCAGCGCCCGACAGGTTTTCTATGAGCAGTTCTTC
>-|TRBJ2-5|TRBD1|TRBV2
CASSGTGGGMRGETQYF
TGTGCCAGCAGCGGGACAGGGGGCGGAATGAGGGGAGAGACCCAGTACTTC
>-|TRBJ1-1|-|TRBV29-1
CSVKRGESTEAFF
TGCAGCGTCAAAAGGGGAGAGAGCACTGAAGCTTTCTTT
>-|TRBJ2-7|TRBD2|TRBV7-9
CASSLALGTSGNEQYF
TGTGCCAGCAGCTTAGCTCTTGGGACTAGCGGGAACGAGCAGTACTTC
>-|TRBJ2-1|TRBD1|TRBV4-2
CASSQEGQGGNFF
TGTGCCAGCAGCCAAGAGGGACAGGGGGGGAATTTCTTC
>-|TRBJ2-2|TRBD2|TRBV14
CASIRTSEHTGELFF
TGTGCCAGCATAAGGACTAGCGAGCACACCGGGGAGCTGTTTTTT
>-|TRBJ2-7|-|TRBV5-4
CASSPPTSYEQYF
TGTGCCAGCAGCCCTCCGACTAGCTACGAGCAGTACTTC
>-|TRBJ2-6|TRBD1|TRBV28
CASSSRTGYYSGANVLTF
TGTGCCAGCAGTTCCCGGACAGGGTATTATTCTGGGGCCAACGTCCTGACTTTC
>-|TRBJ1-1|TRBD1|TRBV6-1
CASSEGPLNRGPRWNTEAFF
TGTGCCAGCAGTGAAGGCCCCCTTAACAGGGGGCCCCGATGGAACACTGAAGCTTTCTTT
>-|TRBJ1-4|TRBD1|TRBV2
CASSSGTGGGTNEKLFF
TGTGCCAGCAGTTCCGGGACAGGGGGCGGAACTAATGAAAAACTGTTTTTT
>once|TRBJ2-6|-|TRBV5-1
CASSLRSGANVLTF
TGCGCCAGCAGCTTGAGGTCCGGGGCCAACGTCCTGACTTTC
>-|TRBJ1-1|TRBD1|TRBV28
CASRGQGNTEAFF
TGTGCCAGCAGAGGACAGGGGAACACTGAAGCTTTCTTT
>-|TRBJ2-3|TRBD2|TRBV14
CASSQGGGYTDTQYF
TGTGCCAGCAGCCAAGGCGGGGGATACACAGATACGCAGTATTTT
>few|TRBJ2-7|-|TRBV6-5
CASSYSMAGNYEQYF
TGTGCCAGCAGTTACTCGATGGCGGGAAACTACGAGCAGTACTTC
>-|TRBJ2-7|TRBD2|TRBV7-2
CASSLSSGSYEQYF
TGTGCCAGCAGCTTATCTAGCGGGAGTTACGAGCAGTACTTC
>-|TRBJ1-2|TRBD1|TRBV18
CATASDRANYGYTF
TGTGCCACCGCCTCGGACAGGGCTAACTATGGCTACACCTTC
>-|TRBJ1-1|-|TRBV19
CASSSGHLSNTEAFF
TGTGCCAGTAGTTCCGGACACCTATCGAACACTGAAGCTTTCTTT
>-|TRBJ2-3|TRBD2|TRBV7-2
CASSVRLAGGLDTQYF
TGTGCCAGCAGCGTAAGACTAGCGGGAGGGCTAGATACGCAGTATTTT
>-|TRBJ2-2|TRBD2|TRBV7-9
CASSLVFSSGSSGELFF
TGTGCCAGCAGCTTAGTGTTCTCTAGCGGGAGTTCCGGGGAGCTGTTTTTT
>once|TRBJ1-3|-|TRBV30
CAWSNSGNTIYF
TGTGCCTGGAGCAATTCTGGAAACACCATATATTTT
>-|TRBJ1-5|-|TRBV5-4
CATGRGGGVPQHF
TGTGCCACCGGACGGGGCGGTGGGGTGCCCCAGCATTTT
>-|TRBJ2-5|-|TRBV7-7
CASSRSPYQETQYF
TGTGCTAGCAGCCGATCCCCGTACCAAGAGACCCAGTACTTC
>-|TRBJ2-3|TRBD2|TRBV10-2
CASKGAGGGWDTQYF
TGCGCCAGCAAAGGGGCGGGAGGGGGTTGGGATACGCAGTATTTT
>-|TRBJ2-2|TRBD2|TRBV7-3
CASSQFGGLVSGELFF
TGTGCCAGCAGCCAATTCGGTGGACTAGTTTCCGGGGAGCTGTTTTTT
>-|TRBJ2-5|-|TRBV5-1
CASSLASAGGGETQYF
TGCGCCAGCAGCTTGGCGTCTGCAGGGGGAGGAGAGACCCAGTACTTC
>-|TRBJ2-3|-|TRBV7-9
CASSFADTQYF
TGTGCCAGCAGCTTTGCAGATACGCAGTATTTT
>-|TRBJ1-2|TRBD1|TRBV10-3
CAISDLVGQGQGYGYTF
TGTGCCATCAGTGATCTTGTCGGACAGGGGCAGGGCTATGGCTACACCTTC
>-|TRBJ2-3|TRBD1|TRBV5-1
CASSPGGTDTQYF
TGCGCCAGCAGTCCAGGGGGTACAGATACGCAGTATTTT
>-|TRBJ2-3|-|TRBV21-1
CASSKARGCADTQYF
TGTGCCAGCAGCAAAGCCCGGGGTTGTGCAGATACGCAGTATTTT
>-|TRBJ2-3|-|TRBV19
CATRRLLSGTDTQYF
TGTGCCACCCGGCGCCTATTGAGCGGCACAGATACGCAGTATTTT
>-|TRBJ2-3|-|TRBV28
CASSSSWDSSGDTQYF
TGTGCCAGCAGTTCTTCCTGGGACTCGAGCGGAGATACGCAGTATTTT
>-|TRBJ1-1|-|TRBV6-1
CASSERRGSEAFF
TGTGCCAGCAGTGAACGTCGGGGAAGTGAAGCTTTCTTT
>-|TRBJ1-3|TRBD1|TRBV2
CASSDRVGNTIYF
TGTGCCAGCAGCGACAGGGTTGGAAACACCATATATTTT
>-|TRBJ2-2|-|TRBV12-5
CASGLEVQPNTGELFF
TGTGCTAGTGGTTTGGAGGTACAGCCGAACACCGGGGAGCTGTTTTTT
>-|TRBJ1-1|TRBD1|TRBV19
CASSGTGVNTEAFF
TGTGCCAGTAGTGGTACAGGGGTGAACACTGAAGCTTTCTTT
>-|TRBJ2-2|TRBD2|TRBV6-5
CASSHLAGETGELFF
TGTGCCAGCAGCCACCTAGCGGGAGAGACCGGGGAGCTGTTTTTT